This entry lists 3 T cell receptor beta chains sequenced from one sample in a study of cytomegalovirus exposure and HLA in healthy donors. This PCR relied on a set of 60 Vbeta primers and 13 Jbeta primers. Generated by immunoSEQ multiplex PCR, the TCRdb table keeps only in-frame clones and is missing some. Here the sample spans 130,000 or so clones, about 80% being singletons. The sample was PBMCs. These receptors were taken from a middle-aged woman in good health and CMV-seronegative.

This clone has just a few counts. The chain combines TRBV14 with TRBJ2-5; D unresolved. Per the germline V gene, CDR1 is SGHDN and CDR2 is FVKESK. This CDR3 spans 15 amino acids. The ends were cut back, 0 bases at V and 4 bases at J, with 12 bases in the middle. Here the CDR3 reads CASSQETGFRETQYF. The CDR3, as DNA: TGTGCCAGCAGCCAAGAGACCGGGTTCAGAGAGACCCAGTACTTC.

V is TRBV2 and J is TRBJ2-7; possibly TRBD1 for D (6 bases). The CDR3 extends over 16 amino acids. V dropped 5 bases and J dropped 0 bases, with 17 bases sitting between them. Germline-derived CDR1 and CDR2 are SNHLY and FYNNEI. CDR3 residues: CASSFPPTGSSYEQYF. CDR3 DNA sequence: TGTGCCAGCAGTTTCCCCCCGACAGGTAGCTCCTACGAGCAGTACTTC.

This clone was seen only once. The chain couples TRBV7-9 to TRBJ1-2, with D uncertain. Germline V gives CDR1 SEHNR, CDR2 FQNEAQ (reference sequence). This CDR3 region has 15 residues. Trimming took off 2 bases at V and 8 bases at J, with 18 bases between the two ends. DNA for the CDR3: TGTGCCAGCAGCTTATCTGGGCAGTCGAAAATCGGCTACACCTTC. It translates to CASSLSGQSKIGYTF. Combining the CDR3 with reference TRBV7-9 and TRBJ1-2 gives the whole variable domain DTGVSQNPRHKITKRGQNVTFRCDPISEHNRLYWYRQTLGQGPEFLTYFQNEAQLEKSRLLSDRFSAERPKGSFSTLEIQRTEQGDSAMYLCASSLSGQSKIGYTFGSGTRLTVV.